This T cell receptor (beta chain) was recovered during a study of cytomegalovirus exposure and HLA in healthy donors. The CDR3 runs 14 residues. V dropped 1 base and J dropped 5; count of bases not matched to a gene: 4. Per the germline V gene, CDR1 is SGHRS and CDR2 is YFSETQ. Use of 60 Vbeta and 13 Jbeta primers characterized the PCR. Sequencing was performed with immunoSEQ multiplex PCR; in TCRdb, only in-frame clones are kept and a portion is missing. This sample yields 150,000 or so clones, of which 75% to 85% are seen a single time; around 2.5% belongs to the top ten. About this clone: Its specificity is not known.

Study-wide results and caveats: Listed as cytomegalovirus-associated were 150 or so TCR beta chains. For TCR beta chains, V- and J-gene trimming was later linked to a missense DCLRE1C variant. Researchers reported from a later analysis that most CMV-associated TCR beta chains appeared HLA-restricted.

The clonotype originates from a man aged 50 to 59 in good health and CMV-seronegative. V is TRBV5-1 and J is TRBJ2-5; 8 nucleotides align to TRBD1. Sequenced input: PBMCs. The CDR3 sequence: CASSLTGGTETQYF. CDR3 sequence (DNA): TGCGCCAGCAGCTTGACAGGGGGGACGGAGACCCAGTACTTC.